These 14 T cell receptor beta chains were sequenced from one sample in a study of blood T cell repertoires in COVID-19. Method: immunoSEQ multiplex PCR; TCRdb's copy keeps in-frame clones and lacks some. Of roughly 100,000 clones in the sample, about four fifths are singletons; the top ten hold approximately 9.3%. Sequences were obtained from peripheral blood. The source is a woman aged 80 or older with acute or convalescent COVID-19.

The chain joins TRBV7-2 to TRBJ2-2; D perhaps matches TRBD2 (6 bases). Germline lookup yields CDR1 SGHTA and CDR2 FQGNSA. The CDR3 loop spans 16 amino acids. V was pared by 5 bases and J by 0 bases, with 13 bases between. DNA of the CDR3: TGTGCCAGCAGCCTTACCTCGGGGGCGAACACCGGGGAGCTGTTTTTT. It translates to CASSLTSGANTGELFF.

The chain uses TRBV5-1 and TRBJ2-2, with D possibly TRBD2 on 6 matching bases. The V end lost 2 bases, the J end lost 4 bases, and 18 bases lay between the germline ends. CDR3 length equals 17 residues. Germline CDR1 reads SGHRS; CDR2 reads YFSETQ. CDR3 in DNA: TGCGCCAGCAGCTTTCCGGGGCCTATCGGGAGCACCGGGGAGCTGTTTTTT. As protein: CASSFPGPIGSTGELFF.

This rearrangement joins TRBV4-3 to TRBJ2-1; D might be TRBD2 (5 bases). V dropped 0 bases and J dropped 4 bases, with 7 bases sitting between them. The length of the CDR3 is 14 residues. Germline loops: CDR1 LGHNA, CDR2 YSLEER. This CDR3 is CASSQDERYNEQFF. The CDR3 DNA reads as TGCGCCAGCAGCCAAGATGAGCGGTACAATGAGCAGTTCTTC.

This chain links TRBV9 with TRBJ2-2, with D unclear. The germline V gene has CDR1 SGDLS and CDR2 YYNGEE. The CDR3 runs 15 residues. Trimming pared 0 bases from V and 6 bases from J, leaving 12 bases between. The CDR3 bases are TGTGCCAGCAGCGTAGGCGTTAGTTTTCCCGGGGAGCTGTTTTTT. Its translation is CASSVGVSFPGELFF.

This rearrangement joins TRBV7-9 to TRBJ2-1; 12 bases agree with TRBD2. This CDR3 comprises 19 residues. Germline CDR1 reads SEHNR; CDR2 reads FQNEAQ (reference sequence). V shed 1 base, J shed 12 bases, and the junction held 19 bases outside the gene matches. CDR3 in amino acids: CASSLVLAGGPRELRGQFF. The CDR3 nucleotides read TGTGCCAGCAGCTTAGTGCTAGCGGGAGGGCCCAGAGAACTGCGAGGGCAGTTCTTC.

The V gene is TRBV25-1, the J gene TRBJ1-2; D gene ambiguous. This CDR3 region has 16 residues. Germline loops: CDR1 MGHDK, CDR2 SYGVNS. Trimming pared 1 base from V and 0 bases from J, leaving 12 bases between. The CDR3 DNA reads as TGTGCCAGCAGTGAATGGGGAGTTTCAACTAACTATGGCTACACCTTC. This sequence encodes CASSEWGVSTNYGYTF.

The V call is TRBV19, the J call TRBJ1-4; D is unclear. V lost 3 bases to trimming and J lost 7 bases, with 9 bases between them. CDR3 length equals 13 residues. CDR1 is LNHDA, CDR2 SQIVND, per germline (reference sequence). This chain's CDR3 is CASSIWAFEKLFF. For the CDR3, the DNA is TGTGCCAGTAGTATTTGGGCGTTTGAAAAACTGTTTTTT.

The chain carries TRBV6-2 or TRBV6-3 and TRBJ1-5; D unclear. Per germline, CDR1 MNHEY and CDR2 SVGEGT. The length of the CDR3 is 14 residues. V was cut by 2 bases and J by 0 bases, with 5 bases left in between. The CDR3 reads CASSYHHSNQPQHF. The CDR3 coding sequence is TGTGCCAGCAGTTACCATCATAGCAATCAGCCCCAGCATTTT.

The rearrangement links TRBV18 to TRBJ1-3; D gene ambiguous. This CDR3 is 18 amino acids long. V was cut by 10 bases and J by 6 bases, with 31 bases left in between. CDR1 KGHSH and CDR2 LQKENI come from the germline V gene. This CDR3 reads CATLGRYNTPGPLNTIYF. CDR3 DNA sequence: TGTGCCACCCTCGGGAGGTATAACACACCGGGCCCACTAAACACCATATATTTT. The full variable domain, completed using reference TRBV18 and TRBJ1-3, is NAGVMQNPRHLVRRRGQEARLRCSPMKGHSHVYWYRQLPEEGLKFMVYLQKENIIDESGMPKERFSAEFPKEGPSILRIQQVVRGDSAAYFCATLGRYNTPGPLNTIYFGEGSWLTVV.

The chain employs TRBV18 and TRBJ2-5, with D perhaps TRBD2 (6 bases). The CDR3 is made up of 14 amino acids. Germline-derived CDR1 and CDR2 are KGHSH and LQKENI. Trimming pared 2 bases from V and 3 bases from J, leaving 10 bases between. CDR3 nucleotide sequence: TGTGCCAGCTCACCAGGACTAACTAAAGAGACCCAGTACTTC. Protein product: CASSPGLTKETQYF.

The CDR3 DNA sequence: TGTGCCAGCAGCGTAGAGGAGGGGCTGGATTGGACTGAAGCTTTCTTT. Translating gives CASSVEEGLDWTEAFF. This sequence joins TRBV9 and TRBJ1-1; D possibly corresponds to TRBD1 (5 bases). Germline CDR1 and CDR2: SGDLS and YYNGEE. V was pared by 0 bases and J by 5 bases, with 17 bases between. The CDR3 covers 16 residues.

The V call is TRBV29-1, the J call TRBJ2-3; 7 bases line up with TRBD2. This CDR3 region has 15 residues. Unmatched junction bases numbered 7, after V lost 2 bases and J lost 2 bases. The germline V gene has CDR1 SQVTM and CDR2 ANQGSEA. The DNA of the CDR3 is TGCAGCGTTGAAATCAGACGGGGGGTCACAGATACGCAGTATTTT. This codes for CSVEIRRGVTDTQYF.

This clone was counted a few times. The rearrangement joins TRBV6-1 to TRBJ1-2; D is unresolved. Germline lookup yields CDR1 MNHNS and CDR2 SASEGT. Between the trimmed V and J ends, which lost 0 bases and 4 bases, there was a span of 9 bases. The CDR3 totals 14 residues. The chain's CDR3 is CASSEAPGPYGYTF. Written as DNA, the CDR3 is TGTGCCAGCAGTGAAGCGCCAGGTCCCTATGGCTACACCTTC.

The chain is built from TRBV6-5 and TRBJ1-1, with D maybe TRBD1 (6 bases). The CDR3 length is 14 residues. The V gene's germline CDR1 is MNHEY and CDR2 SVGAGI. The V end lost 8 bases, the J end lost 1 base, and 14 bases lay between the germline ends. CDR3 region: CASDSGQKNTEAFF. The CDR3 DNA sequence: TGTGCCAGCGACAGCGGACAGAAGAACACTGAAGCTTTCTTT.